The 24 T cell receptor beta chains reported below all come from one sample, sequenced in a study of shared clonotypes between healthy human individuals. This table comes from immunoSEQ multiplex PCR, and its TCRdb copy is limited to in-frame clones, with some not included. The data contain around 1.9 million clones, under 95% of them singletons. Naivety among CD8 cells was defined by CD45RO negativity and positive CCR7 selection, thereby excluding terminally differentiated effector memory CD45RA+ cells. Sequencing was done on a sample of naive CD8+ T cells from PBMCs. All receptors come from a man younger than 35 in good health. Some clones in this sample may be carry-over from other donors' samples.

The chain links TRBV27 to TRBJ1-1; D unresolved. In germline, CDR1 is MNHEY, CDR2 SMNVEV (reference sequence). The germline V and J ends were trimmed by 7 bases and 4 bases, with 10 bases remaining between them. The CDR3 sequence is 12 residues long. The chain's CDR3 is CASTDGSTEAFF. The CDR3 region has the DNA TGTGCCAGCACGGACGGTAGCACTGAAGCTTTCTTT.

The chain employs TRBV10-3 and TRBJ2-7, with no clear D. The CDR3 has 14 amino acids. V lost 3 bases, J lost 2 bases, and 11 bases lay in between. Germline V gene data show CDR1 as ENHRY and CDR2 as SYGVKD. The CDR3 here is CAISDTAGTYEQYF. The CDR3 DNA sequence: TGTGCCATCAGTGATACGGCCGGAACCTACGAGCAGTACTTC.

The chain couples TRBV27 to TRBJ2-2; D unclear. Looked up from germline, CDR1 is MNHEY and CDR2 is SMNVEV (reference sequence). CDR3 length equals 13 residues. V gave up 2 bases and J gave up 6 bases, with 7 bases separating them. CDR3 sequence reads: CASSLRDAGELFF. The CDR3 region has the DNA TGTGCCAGCAGTTTAAGAGACGCCGGGGAGCTGTTTTTT.

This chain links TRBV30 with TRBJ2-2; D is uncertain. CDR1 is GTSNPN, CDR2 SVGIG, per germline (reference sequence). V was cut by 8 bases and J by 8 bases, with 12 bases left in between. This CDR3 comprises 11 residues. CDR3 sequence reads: CASRTGGELFF. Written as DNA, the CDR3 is TGTGCCAGTCGAACCGGAGGGGAGCTGTTTTTT.

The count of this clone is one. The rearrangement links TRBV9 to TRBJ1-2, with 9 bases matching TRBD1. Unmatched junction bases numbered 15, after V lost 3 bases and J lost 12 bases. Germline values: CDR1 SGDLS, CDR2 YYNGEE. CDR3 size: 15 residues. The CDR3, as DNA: TGTGCCAGCAGCGCCGGGGACAGGGCCGCAGCAGGTGACACCTTC. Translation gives CASSAGDRAAAGDTF.

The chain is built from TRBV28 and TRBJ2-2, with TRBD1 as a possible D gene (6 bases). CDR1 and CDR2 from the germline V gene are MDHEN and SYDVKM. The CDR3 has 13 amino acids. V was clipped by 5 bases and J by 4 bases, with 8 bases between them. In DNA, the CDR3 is TGTGCCAGCAGTACAGGGAGCACCGGGGAGCTGTTTTTT. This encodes CASSTGSTGELFF.

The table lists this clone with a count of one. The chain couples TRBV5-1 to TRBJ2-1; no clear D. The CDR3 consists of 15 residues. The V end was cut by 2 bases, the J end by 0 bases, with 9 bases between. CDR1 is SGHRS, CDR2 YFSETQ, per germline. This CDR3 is CASSFSSSSYNEQFF. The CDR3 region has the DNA TGCGCCAGCAGCTTTTCGAGCAGCTCCTACAATGAGCAGTTCTTC.

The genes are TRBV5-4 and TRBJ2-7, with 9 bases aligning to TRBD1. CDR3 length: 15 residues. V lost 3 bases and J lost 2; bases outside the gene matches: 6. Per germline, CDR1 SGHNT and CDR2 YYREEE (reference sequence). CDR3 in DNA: TGTGCCAGCAGCTGGAGAGGGACAGGGACCTACGAGCAGTACTTC. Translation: CASSWRGTGTYEQYF.

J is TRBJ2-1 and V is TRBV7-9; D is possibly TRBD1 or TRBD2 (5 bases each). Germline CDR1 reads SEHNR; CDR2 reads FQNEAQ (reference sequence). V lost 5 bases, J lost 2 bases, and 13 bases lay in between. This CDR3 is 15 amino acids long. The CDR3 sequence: CASSPDGTPYNEQFF. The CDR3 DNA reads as TGTGCCAGCAGCCCCGACGGGACCCCCTACAATGAGCAGTTCTTC.

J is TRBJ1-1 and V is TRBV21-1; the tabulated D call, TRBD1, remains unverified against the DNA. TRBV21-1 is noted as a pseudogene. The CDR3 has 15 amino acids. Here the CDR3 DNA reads TGTGCCAGCAGCCTGAACAGGGTCCCGAACACTGAAGCTTTCTTT. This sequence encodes CASSLNRVPNTEAFF.

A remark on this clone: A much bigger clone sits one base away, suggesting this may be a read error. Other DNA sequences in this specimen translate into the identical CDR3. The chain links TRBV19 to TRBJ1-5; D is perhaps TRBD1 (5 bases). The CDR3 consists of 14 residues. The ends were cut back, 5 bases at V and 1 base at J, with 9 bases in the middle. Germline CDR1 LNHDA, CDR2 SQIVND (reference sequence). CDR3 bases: TGTGCCAGTAGTGTTCGGGACAGCAATCAGCCCCAGCATTTT. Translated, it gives CASSVRDSNQPQHF.

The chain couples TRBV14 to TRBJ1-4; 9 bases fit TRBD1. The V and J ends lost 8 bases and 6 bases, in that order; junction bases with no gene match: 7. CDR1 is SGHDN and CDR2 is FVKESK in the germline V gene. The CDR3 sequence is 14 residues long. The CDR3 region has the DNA TGTGCCAGCGCGAAACAGGGGGCTTATGAAAAACTGTTTTTT. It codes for CASAKQGAYEKLFF.

This chain's CDR3 is CASSWWSSGENYGYTF. The DNA of the CDR3 is TGTGCCAGCAGTTGGTGGTCGTCGGGGGAAAACTATGGCTACACCTTC. The V and J genes are TRBV28 and TRBJ1-2; D possibly corresponds to TRBD1 (5 bases). Germline CDR1 MDHEN, CDR2 SYDVKM. The V end lost 4 bases, the J end lost 2 bases, and 17 bases lay between the germline ends. The CDR3 consists of 16 residues.

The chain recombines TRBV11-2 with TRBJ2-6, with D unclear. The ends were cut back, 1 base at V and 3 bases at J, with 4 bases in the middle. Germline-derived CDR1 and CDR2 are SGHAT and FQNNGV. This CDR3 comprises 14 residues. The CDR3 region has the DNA TGTGCCAGCAGCTTAGGGTTTGGGGCCAACGTCCTGACTTTC. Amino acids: CASSLGFGANVLTF.

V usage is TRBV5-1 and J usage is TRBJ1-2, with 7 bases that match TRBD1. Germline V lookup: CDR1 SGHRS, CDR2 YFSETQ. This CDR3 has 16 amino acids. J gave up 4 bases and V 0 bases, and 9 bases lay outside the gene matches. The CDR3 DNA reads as TGCGCCAGCAGCTTGGTTCTCGGGACAGACCTCTATGGCTACACCTTC. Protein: CASSLVLGTDLYGYTF.

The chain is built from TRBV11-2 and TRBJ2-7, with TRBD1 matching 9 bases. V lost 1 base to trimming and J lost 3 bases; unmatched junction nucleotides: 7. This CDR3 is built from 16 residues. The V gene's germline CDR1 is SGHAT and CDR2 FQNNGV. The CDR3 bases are TGTGCCAGCAGCTTAGGAGTGGGACAGGGTTTCTACGAGCAGTACTTC. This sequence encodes CASSLGVGQGFYEQYF. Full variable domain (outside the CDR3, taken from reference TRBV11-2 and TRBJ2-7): EAGVAQSPRYKIIEKRQSVAFWCNPISGHATLYWYQQILGQGPKLLIQFQNNGVVDDSQLPKDRFSAERLKGVDSTLKIQPAKLEDSAVYLCASSLGVGQGFYEQYFGPGTRLTVT.

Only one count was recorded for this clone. The CDR3 DNA follows: TGTGCCAGCAGCCCTCCACGTGGCTACGAGCAGTACTTC. This gives the protein CASSPPRGYEQYF. The chain has TRBV28 and TRBJ2-7; D is undetermined. This CDR3 has 13 residues. V was pared by 6 bases and J by 3 bases, with 12 bases between. Germline V gene data show CDR1 as MDHEN and CDR2 as SYDVKM.

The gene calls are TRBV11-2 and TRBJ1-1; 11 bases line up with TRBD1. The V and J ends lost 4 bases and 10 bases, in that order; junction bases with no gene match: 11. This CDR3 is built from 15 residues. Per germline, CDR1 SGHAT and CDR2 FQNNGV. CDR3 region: CASSSPGQGGIGAFF. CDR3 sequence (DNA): TGTGCCAGCAGCTCTCCGGGACAGGGGGGGATTGGAGCTTTCTTT.

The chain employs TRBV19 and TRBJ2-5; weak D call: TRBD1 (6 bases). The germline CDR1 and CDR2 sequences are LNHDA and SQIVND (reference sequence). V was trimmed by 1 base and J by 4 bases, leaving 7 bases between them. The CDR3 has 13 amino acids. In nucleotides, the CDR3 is TGTGCCAGTAGTATAGGACAGGCAGAGACCCAGTACTTC. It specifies CASSIGQAETQYF. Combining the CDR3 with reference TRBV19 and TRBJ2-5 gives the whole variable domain DGGITQSPKYLFRKEGQNVTLSCEQNLNHDAMYWYRQDPGQGLRLIYYSQIVNDFQKGDIAEGYSVSREKKESFPLTVTSAQKNPTAFYLCASSIGQAETQYFGPGTRLLVL.

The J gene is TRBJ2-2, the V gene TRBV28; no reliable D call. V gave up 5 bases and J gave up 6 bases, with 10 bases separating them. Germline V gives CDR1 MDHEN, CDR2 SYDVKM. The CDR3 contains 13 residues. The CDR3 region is CASSNEVAGELFF. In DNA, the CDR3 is TGTGCCAGCAGTAACGAAGTGGCCGGGGAGCTGTTTTTT.

The CDR3 region is CASSPKQETQYF. DNA of the CDR3: TGTGCCAGCAGTCCAAAGCAGGAGACCCAGTACTTC. The chain carries TRBV6-5 and TRBJ2-5; D gene ambiguous. CDR1 is MNHEY, CDR2 SVGAGI, per germline. V was pared by 5 bases and J by 5 bases, with 9 bases between. The CDR3 runs to 12 residues.

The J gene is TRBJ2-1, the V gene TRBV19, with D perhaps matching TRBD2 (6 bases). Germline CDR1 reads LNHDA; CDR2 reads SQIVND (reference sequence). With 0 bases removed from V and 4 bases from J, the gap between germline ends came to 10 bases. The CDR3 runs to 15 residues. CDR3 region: CASSIDGSRYNEQFF. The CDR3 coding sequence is TGTGCCAGTAGTATAGACGGGAGTCGTTACAATGAGCAGTTCTTC.

CDR3 amino acids: CASSPTRTEAFF. The CDR3 DNA sequence: TGTGCCAGTAGCCCAACAAGGACTGAAGCTTTCTTT. This chain links TRBV19 with TRBJ1-1; no clear D. The CDR3 runs to 12 residues. V dropped 6 bases and J dropped 5 bases, with 10 bases sitting between them. CDR1 and CDR2 from the germline V gene are LNHDA and SQIVND (reference sequence).

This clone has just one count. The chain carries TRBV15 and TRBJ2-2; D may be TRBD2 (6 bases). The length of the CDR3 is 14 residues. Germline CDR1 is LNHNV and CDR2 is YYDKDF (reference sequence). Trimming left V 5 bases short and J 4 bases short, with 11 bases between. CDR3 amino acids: CATSEAGRTGELFF. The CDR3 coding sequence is TGTGCCACCAGCGAGGCGGGACGCACCGGGGAGCTGTTTTTT.